This passage covers 14 T cell receptor beta chains from one sample sequenced in a study of Graves' ophthalmopathy and Graves' hyperthyroidism. Using RNA transcripts, the TCR beta CDR3 regions were amplified. HTBI primers were employed in first-round RT-PCR, then a second-round multiplex PCR followed. TCRdb re-called the multiplex PCR reads through MiXCR, storing one row per CDR3 protein. The table lists almost 750,000 distinct CDR3 sequences, around 40% of them singletons. Specimen: peripheral blood. The receptor set was obtained from an adult man with Graves' ophthalmopathy.

In this sample, this clonotype turned up many times. The chain couples TRBV29-1 to TRBJ1-2; D possibly corresponds to TRBD1 (5 bases). V was pared by 4 bases and J by 2 bases, with 11 bases between. The CDR3 length is 13 residues. Germline V gene sequence: CDR1 SQVTM, CDR2 ANQGSEA. The CDR3 region is CSVAGTENYGYTF. The CDR3 bases are TGCAGCGTTGCCGGGACGGAGAACTATGGCTACACCTTC.

The gene calls are TRBV25-1 and TRBJ1-1, with 9 bases that match TRBD1. Germline trimming cut 7 bases from V and 1 base from J; bases unmatched to any gene: 7. The CDR3 contains 15 residues. The germline gives CDR1 MGHDK, CDR2 SYGVNS. CDR3: CASTPAGQGNTEAFF. CDR3 in DNA: TGTGCCAGCACCCCAGCGGGACAGGGGAACACTGAAGCTTTCTTT.

This clonotype was found a few times. This chain links TRBV12-3 or TRBV12-4 with TRBJ2-7, with D maybe TRBD1 (6 bases). This CDR3 region has 16 residues. The V gene lost 2 bases and the J gene lost 3 bases, with 17 bases spanning the gap. The CDR3 DNA sequence: TGTGCCAGCAGTTTAAGGAAAAAAGGGGGTAACTACGAGCAGTACTTC. Translated, it gives CASSLRKKGGNYEQYF.

J is TRBJ2-5 and V is TRBV12-3 or TRBV12-4; possibly TRBD1 or TRBD2 for D (6 bases each). The CDR3 is 15 amino acids. V lost 6 bases and J lost 5, with 19 bases in between. CDR3 bases: TGTGCCAGCAGCGGCCTCCCCGGGGGCGGGGAGACCCAGTACTTC. It is translated as CASSGLPGGGETQYF.

This clonotype has ten or more counts. J is TRBJ1-1 and V is TRBV7-2; D is unclear. The CDR3 runs 15 residues. Germline CDR1 SGHTA, CDR2 FQGNSA. Trimming removed 1 base at V and 4 bases at J, with 13 bases between. The CDR3 DNA reads TGTGCCAGCAGCTTAGATAACCGCGGAGGCACTGAAGCTTTCTTT. Protein sequence: CASSLDNRGGTEAFF.

As to this clonotype: This is likely a read error, given that the CDR3 carries no conserved phenylalanine or tryptophan at its end. The DNA is omitted, as the CDR3 cannot be located on it reliably, and the CDR3 follows TCRdb's listing. The rearrangement uses TRBV2 and TRBJ2-6; the listed D gene, TRBD1, was not tested against the DNA. Germline lookup yields CDR1 SNHLY and CDR2 FYNNEI. The length of the CDR3 is 9 amino acids, counting both ends. This CDR3 reads CASSTGLGT.

The sample holds many counts of this clonotype. The J gene is TRBJ1-1, the V gene TRBV7-9; 7 positions match TRBD1. Germline CDR1 and CDR2: SEHNR and FQNEAQ (reference sequence). Trimming at V came to 7 bases and at J to 7 bases, leaving 3 bases not matched to a gene. The CDR3 loop spans 11 amino acids. The CDR3 nucleotides read TGTGCCAGCACCAGGACAGGTGAAGCTTTCTTT. This translates into CASTRTGEAFF.

J is TRBJ2-7 and V is TRBV7-9; TRBD2 matches at 10 bases. After removal of 6 bases from V and 3 bases from J, the junction contained 5 bases not matched to a gene. The CDR3 extends over 14 amino acids. CDR1 and CDR2 from the germline V gene are SEHNR and FQNEAQ (reference sequence). The CDR3 reads CASRSSGRDYEQYF. As DNA, the CDR3 is TGTGCCAGCAGATCTAGCGGGAGAGACTACGAGCAGTACTTC.

V and J are TRBV4-2 and TRBJ2-5, with D tentatively TRBD1 or TRBD2 (5 bases each). Germline V lookup: CDR1 LGHNA, CDR2 YNFKEQ. Trimming shortened V by 0 bases and J by 4 bases, and 9 bases separated the two germline ends. The CDR3 extends over 14 amino acids. The CDR3 DNA reads TGTGCCAGCAGCCAAGATGCAGGGACAGAGACCCAGTACTTC. It specifies CASSQDAGTETQYF.

This clonotype has just a few counts. The rearrangement joins TRBV19 to TRBJ1-2; 8 positions agree with TRBD1. The CDR3 totals 13 residues. V shed 9 bases, J shed 5 bases, and the junction held 8 bases outside the gene matches. In germline, CDR1 is LNHDA, CDR2 SQIVND (reference sequence). CDR3 protein: CASSYDRGYGYTF. For the CDR3, the DNA is TGTGCCAGCAGTTACGACAGGGGATATGGCTACACCTTC.

The chain is built from TRBV9 and TRBJ2-5, with 9 nucleotides matching TRBD2. Germline CDR1 and CDR2: SGDLS and YYNGEE. V was pared by 0 bases and J by 5 bases, with 8 bases of the junction left unmatched. This CDR3 contains 16 residues. Here the CDR3 DNA reads TGTGCCAGCAGCGTAGGGGCTAGCGGGACGTATGAGACCCAGTACTTC. Its translation is CASSVGASGTYETQYF.

This clonotype was seen at least ten times. An end of the junction differs from the germline gene, which may be a read error. This chain uses TRBV10-3 with TRBJ1-4; D unclear. Germline assignment: CDR1 ENHRY and CDR2 SYGVKD. This CDR3 is 16 amino acids long. CDR3 DNA: TGTGCCAGCAGTGAAGGGCAATACTTAACTTCCGAAAAACTGTTTTTT. This encodes CASSEGQYLTSEKLFF.

This clonotype was seen many times. The chain is built from TRBV9 and TRBJ2-2; D gene unclear. This CDR3 spans 13 amino acids. Trimming cost V 2 bases and J 3 bases, with 5 bases left between them. Germline CDR1 is SGDLS and CDR2 is YYNGEE. CDR3 loop: CASSVLDTGELFF. CDR3 nucleotides: TGTGCCAGCAGCGTGCTGGACACCGGGGAGCTGTTTTTT. The complete variable domain, with remaining parts taken from reference TRBV9 and TRBJ2-2, reads DSGVTQTPKHLITATGQRVTLRCSPRSGDLSVYWYQQSLDQGLQFLIQYYNGEERAKGNILERFSAQQFPDLHSELNLSSLELGDSALYFCASSVLDTGELFFGEGSRLTVL.

This clonotype was seen many times. The V and J genes are TRBV19 and TRBJ1-1; TRBD1 matches at 10 bases. Germline loops: CDR1 LNHDA, CDR2 SQIVND (reference sequence). V shed 6 bases, J shed 3 bases, and the junction held 1 base outside the gene matches. The CDR3 loop spans 13 amino acids. The CDR3 region has the DNA TGTGCCAGTAGCGGACAGGGGGACACTGAAGCTTTCTTT. As protein: CASSGQGDTEAFF.